In its sample, the clone carrying this T cell receptor (beta chain) was seen a few times. The junction had 7 bases not matched to a gene; V was cut back by 5 bases and J by 8 bases. This CDR3 contains 14 residues. From germline, CDR1 is SGDLS and CDR2 YYNGEE. The source of the sample is a study of T-cell memory formation after mild COVID-19. Researchers used 5'RACE with constant-segment primers to make TCR alpha and TCR beta cDNA libraries that carry sample barcodes and UMIs. MiXCR, run by TCRdb on the 5' RACE reads, gives a single entry per CDR3 protein. The data show about 360,000 distinct CDR3 sequences, around 15% seen once.

Material: PBMCs or a T cell subset sorted from them (not recorded which). The gene calls are TRBV9 and TRBJ2-1; 10 nucleotides align to TRBD2. The receptor comes from a man younger than 30 who had mild COVID-19 (a few samples of this study predate the infection). Cell type and time point are not known. The CDR3: CASSGTSASYEQFF. The CDR3 nucleotides read TGTGCCAGCAGTGGGACTAGCGCCTCCTATGAGCAGTTCTTC.